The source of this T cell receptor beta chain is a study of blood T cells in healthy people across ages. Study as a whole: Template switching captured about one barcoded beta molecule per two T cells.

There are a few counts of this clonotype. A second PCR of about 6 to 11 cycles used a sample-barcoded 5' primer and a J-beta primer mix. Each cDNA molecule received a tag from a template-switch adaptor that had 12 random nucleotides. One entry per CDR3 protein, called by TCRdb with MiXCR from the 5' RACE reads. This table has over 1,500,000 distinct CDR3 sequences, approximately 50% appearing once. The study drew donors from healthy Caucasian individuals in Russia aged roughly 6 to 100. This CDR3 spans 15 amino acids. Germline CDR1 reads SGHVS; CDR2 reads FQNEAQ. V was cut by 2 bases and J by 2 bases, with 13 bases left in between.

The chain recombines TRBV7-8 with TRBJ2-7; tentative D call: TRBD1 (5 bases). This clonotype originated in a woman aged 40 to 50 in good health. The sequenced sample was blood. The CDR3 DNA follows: TGTGCCAGCAGCTTATATCAAACAGGAGCCTACGAGCAGTACTTC. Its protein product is CASSLYQTGAYEQYF.